This entry features one T cell receptor beta chain sequence. Its target is not known. Germline lookup yields CDR1 MNHEY and CDR2 SVGAGI. V lost 5 bases and J lost 0, with 12 bases in between. This CDR3 comprises 15 residues. The record originates from a study of shared clonotypes between healthy human individuals. Study donors comprised healthy, HIV-negative adults devoid of recent acute infection or vaccination. Points from the study as a whole: Sampling was confined to blood; repertoires within tissues likely differ.

The assay was carried out at the deep level. Generated by immunoSEQ multiplex PCR, the TCRdb table keeps only in-frame clones and is missing some. The table lists about 460,000 clones, more than 70% of them singletons. The clonotype comes from a woman between 40 and 55 years old in good health. Some clones in this sample may be carry-over from other donors' samples. Specimen: PBMCs. The rearrangement uses TRBV6-5 and TRBJ2-3; D not certain. The CDR3 nucleotides are TGTGCCAGCAGTGCGACGTCTACTAGCACAGATACGCAGTATTTT. Translation: CASSATSTSTDTQYF.